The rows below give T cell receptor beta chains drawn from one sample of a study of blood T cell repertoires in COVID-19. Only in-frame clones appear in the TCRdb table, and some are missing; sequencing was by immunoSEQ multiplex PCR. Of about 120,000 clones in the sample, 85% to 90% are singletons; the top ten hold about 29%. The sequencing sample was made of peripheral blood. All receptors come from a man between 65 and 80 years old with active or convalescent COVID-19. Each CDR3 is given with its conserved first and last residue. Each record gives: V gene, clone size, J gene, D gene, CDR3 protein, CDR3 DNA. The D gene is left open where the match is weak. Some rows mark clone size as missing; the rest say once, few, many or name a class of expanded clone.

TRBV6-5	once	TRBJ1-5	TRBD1	CASSSRDRQPQHF	TGTGCCAGCAGTTCACGGGACAGGCAGCCCCAGCATTTT
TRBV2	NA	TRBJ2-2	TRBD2	CASSLAGKDTGELFF	TGTGCCAGCAGTTTAGCGGGAAAGGACACCGGGGAGCTGTTTTTT
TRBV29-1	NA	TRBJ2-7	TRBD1	CSARQGAYEQYF	TGCAGCGCTCGTCAGGGGGCCTACGAGCAGTACTTC
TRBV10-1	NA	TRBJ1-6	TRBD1	CASRQRDRAQPENSPLHF	TGCGCCAGCAGACAACGGGACAGGGCTCAGCCGGAGAATTCACCCCTCCACTTT
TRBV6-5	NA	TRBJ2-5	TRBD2	CASRPLAGGGETQYF	TGTGCCAGCAGACCACTAGCGGGAGGAGGAGAGACCCAGTACTTC
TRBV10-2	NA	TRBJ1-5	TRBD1	CASSEGQGRRPQHF	TGCGCCAGCAGTGAGGGACAGGGGAGGAGGCCCCAGCATTTT
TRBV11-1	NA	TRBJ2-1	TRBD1	CASSYRQGDNEQFF	TGTGCCAGCAGCTACCGACAGGGAGACAATGAGCAGTTCTTC
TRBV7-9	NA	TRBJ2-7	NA	CASSLGRTARDEQYF	TGTGCCAGCAGCTTAGGGAGGACAGCAAGGGACGAGCAGTACTTC
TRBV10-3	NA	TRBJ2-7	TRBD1	CAISESMDRGSNEQYF	TGTGCCATCAGTGAGTCGATGGACAGGGGGTCGAACGAGCAGTACTTC
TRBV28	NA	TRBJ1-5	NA	CASTRGEYARNQPQHF	TGTGCCAGCACCCGGGGGGAATACGCACGGAATCAGCCCCAGCATTTT
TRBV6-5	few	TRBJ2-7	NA	CASRSGGGLDYEQYF	TGTGCCAGCAGGAGTGGGGGGGGCCTGGACTACGAGCAGTACTTC
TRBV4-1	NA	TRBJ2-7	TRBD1	CASSHLGGTLYEQYF	TGCGCCAGCAGCCATCTAGGGGGCACCTTATACGAGCAGTACTTC
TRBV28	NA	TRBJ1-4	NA	CASSVREKLFF	TGTGCCAGCAGTGTCCGGGAAAAACTGTTTTTT
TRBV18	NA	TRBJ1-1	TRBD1	CASSPRTGGGDTEAFF	TGTGCCAGCTCACCACGGACAGGGGGAGGGGACACTGAAGCTTTCTTT
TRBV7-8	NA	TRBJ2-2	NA	CASSLVVVSYPGSPPTGELFF	TGTGCCAGCAGCTTAGTTGTGGTATCTTATCCGGGATCGCCGCCCACCGGGGAGCTGTTTTTT
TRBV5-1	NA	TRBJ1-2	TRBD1	CASSLGTGEGYTF	TGCGCCAGCAGCTTGGGGACAGGGGAAGGCTACACCTTC
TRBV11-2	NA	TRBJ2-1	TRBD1	CASFKPGQGRNEQFF	TGTGCCAGCTTCAAACCGGGACAGGGCAGGAATGAGCAGTTCTTC